This T cell receptor (beta chain) emerged from a study of blood T cells in healthy people across ages. The sample holds a few counts of this clonotype. PCR was performed a second time for roughly 7 to 12 cycles using a sample-barcoded 5' primer and a J-beta primer mix. TCRdb ran MiXCR on the 5' RACE reads and lists one entry per CDR3 protein. This sample has about 640,000 distinct CDR3 sequences, with about 28% found just once. With 3 bases removed from V and 7 bases from J, the gap between germline ends came to 12 bases. This CDR3 spans 14 amino acids. From germline, CDR1 is SEHNR and CDR2 FQNEAQ (reference sequence).

The TCR comes from a woman at least 80 years old in good health. J is TRBJ2-2 and V is TRBV7-9, with no clear D. The sequencing input was blood. CDR3 DNA: TGTGCCAGCAGCTTCCCGATGGAGTTCGGGGAGCTGTTTTTT. Translation: CASSFPMEFGELFF.